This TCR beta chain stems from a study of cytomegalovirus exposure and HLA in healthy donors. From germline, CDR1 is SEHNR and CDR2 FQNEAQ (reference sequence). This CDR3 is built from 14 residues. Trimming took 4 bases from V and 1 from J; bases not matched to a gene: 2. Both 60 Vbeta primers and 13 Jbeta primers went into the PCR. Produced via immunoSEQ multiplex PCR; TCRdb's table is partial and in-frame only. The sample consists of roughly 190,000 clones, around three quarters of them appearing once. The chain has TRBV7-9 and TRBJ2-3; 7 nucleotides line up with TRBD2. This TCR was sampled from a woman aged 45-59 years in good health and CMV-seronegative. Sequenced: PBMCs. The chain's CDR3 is CASSSGLGTDTQYF. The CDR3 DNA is TGTGCCAGCAGCTCCGGACTAGGCACAGATACGCAGTATTTT.